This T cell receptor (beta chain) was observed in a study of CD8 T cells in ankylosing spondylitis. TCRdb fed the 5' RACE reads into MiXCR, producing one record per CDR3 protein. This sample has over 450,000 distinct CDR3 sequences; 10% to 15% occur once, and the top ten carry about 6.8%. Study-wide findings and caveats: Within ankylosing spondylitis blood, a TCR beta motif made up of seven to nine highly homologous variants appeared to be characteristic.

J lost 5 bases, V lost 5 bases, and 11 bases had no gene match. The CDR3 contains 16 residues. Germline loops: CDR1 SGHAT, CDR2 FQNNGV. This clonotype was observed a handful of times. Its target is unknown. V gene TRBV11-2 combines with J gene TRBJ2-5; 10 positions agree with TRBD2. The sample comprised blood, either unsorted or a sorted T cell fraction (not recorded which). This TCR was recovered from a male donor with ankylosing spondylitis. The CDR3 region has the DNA TGTGCCAGCAGCCCAGGTCACAGCGGGAGGGGGGAGACCCAGTACTTC. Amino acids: CASSPGHSGRGETQYF.